The 2 T cell receptor beta chains below all came from one sample that was sequenced in a study of control samples from healthy donors and cancer patients. The protocol was immunoSEQ multiplex PCR, while the TCRdb copy is restricted to in-frame clones and leaves out a portion. This sample has 94,000 or so clones, with roughly 80% found just once. The specimen was PBMCs. Source of these receptors: a man between 65 and 85 years old with lung cancer.

The chain uses TRBV30 and TRBJ1-4; tentatively, D is TRBD1 (6 bases). This CDR3 has 14 residues. Trimming removed 0 bases from V and 10 bases from J, with 15 bases in between. In germline, CDR1 is GTSNPN, CDR2 SVGIG (reference sequence). For the CDR3, the DNA is TGTGCCTGGAGTGTAACAGGGACCCTGGGAAAACTGTTTTTT. Translation: CAWSVTGTLGKLFF. Looking up the rest from reference TRBV30 and TRBJ1-4 gives the full variable domain: SQTIHQWPATLVQPVGSPLSLECTVEGTSNPNLYWYRQAAGRGLQLLFYSVGIGQISSEVPQNLSASRPQDRQFILSSKKLLLSDSGFYLCAWSVTGTLGKLFFGSGTQLSVL.

J is TRBJ1-2 and V is TRBV30; possible D gene TRBD1, 5 bases. CDR1 is GTSNPN, CDR2 SVGIG, per germline (reference sequence). The CDR3 is 14 residues long. Trimming removed 2 bases at V and 8 bases at J, with 18 bases between. DNA of the CDR3: TGTGCCTGGAGTTCTAGCGGGTCAGGGTGGGGCTACACCTTC. Protein: CAWSSSGSGWGYTF.